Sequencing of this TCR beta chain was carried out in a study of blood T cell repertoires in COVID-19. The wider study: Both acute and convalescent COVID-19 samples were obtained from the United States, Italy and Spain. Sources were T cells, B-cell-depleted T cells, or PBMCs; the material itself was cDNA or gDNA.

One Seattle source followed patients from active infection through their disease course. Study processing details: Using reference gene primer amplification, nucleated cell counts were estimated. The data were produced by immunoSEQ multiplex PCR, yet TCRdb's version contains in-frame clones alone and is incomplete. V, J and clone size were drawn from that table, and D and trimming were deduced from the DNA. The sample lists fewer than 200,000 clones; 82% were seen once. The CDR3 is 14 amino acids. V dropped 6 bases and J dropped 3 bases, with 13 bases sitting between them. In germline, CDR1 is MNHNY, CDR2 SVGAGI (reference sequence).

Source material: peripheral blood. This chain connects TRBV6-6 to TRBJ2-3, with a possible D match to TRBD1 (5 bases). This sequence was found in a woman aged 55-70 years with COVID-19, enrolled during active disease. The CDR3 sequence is CASSSGHVTDTQYF. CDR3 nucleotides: TGTGCCAGCAGCTCAGGACACGTAACAGATACGCAGTATTTT.